The 26 T cell receptor beta chains presented below share a single source sample, sequenced in a study of control samples from healthy donors and cancer patients. Clones were read by immunoSEQ multiplex PCR, and TCRdb kept only the in-frame ones, dropping some. This sample has about 140,000 clones, with about 89% found just once. The material sequenced was blood. The receptor set was obtained from a man younger than 30 in good health.

The chain is built from TRBV5-5 and TRBJ1-6; D might be TRBD1 (5 bases). The germline V gene has CDR1 SGHKS and CDR2 YYEKEE (reference sequence). Trimming left V 5 bases short and J 10 bases short, with 10 bases between. The CDR3 loop spans 12 amino acids. The DNA for the CDR3 is TGTGCCAGCAGAGACTGGGGCTCACCCCTCCACTTT. The encoded protein is CASRDWGSPLHF.

V and J are TRBV7-9 and TRBJ2-7, with D tentatively TRBD1 (6 bases). Germline CDR1 and CDR2: SEHNR and FQNEAQ (reference sequence). Trimming removed 1 base from V and 7 bases from J, with 14 bases in between. The CDR3 extends over 14 amino acids. The CDR3 DNA reads as TGTGCCAGCAGCTTAGAACTGGGCACAGGGGAGCAGTACTTC. Its translation is CASSLELGTGEQYF.

The J gene is TRBJ1-2, the V gene TRBV19, with D hard to call. From germline, CDR1 is LNHDA and CDR2 SQIVND (reference sequence). Trimming cost V 1 base and J 4 bases, with 13 bases left between them. This CDR3 has 15 residues. The CDR3 here is CASSIGQRRIYGYTF. The CDR3 region has the DNA TGTGCCAGTAGTATAGGGCAGCGCCGTATCTATGGCTACACCTTC.

The chain employs TRBV6-1 and TRBJ2-5, with a possible D match to TRBD1 (6 bases). Germline values: CDR1 MNHNS, CDR2 SASEGT. The CDR3 consists of 15 residues. V lost 2 bases to trimming and J lost 5 bases, with 15 bases between them. The CDR3, as DNA: TGTGCCAGCAGTGAATTTACAGGGTGGGGGGAGACCCAGTACTTC. Translation: CASSEFTGWGETQYF.

This clone has at least ten counts. The chain carries TRBV15 and TRBJ2-7; D might be TRBD1 or TRBD2, each matching 5 bases. Trimming removed 6 bases from V and 0 bases from J, with 12 bases in between. The CDR3 length is 14 residues. Germline lookup yields CDR1 LNHNV and CDR2 YYDKDF (reference sequence). The CDR3 protein is CATRRDPHSYEQYF. The CDR3 region has the DNA TGTGCCACCAGAAGGGACCCACACTCCTACGAGCAGTACTTC. Filled out from reference TRBV15 and TRBJ2-7, the complete variable domain reads DAMVIQNPRYQVTQFGKPVTLSCSQTLNHNVMYWYQQKSSQAPKLLFHYYDKDFNNEADTPDNFQSRRPNTSFCFLDIRSPGLGDTAMYLCATRRDPHSYEQYFGPGTRLTVT.

The chain uses TRBV21-1 and TRBJ2-5. TRBV21-1 counts as a pseudogene. This CDR3 has 12 amino acids. The CDR3 DNA is TGTGCCAGCAGCAAAGATTGTGAGACCCAGTACTTC. This sequence encodes CASSKDCETQYF.

This clone was found a few times. The CDR3 sequence is CASSDTGGYETQYF. CDR3 in DNA: TGTGCCAGCAGCGATACAGGGGGATACGAGACCCAGTACTTC. The rearrangement joins TRBV2 to TRBJ2-5; 8 positions match TRBD1. The trim removed 6 bases at V and 5 bases at J, leaving 8 bases unmatched. There are 14 residues in the CDR3. The germline CDR1 and CDR2 sequences are SNHLY and FYNNEI.

The CDR3 loop reads CASSQAAGQPGANVLTF. The CDR3, as DNA: TGTGCCAGCAGCCAAGCCGCCGGACAGCCGGGGGCCAACGTCCTGACTTTC. This sequence joins TRBV3-1 (or the pseudogene TRBV3-2) and TRBJ2-6; D is perhaps TRBD1 (6 bases). From germline, CDR1 is LGHDT and CDR2 YNNKEL (reference sequence). The CDR3 length is 17 residues. V was shortened by 1 base and J by 4 bases, with 14 bases between the two germline ends.

The genes are TRBV2 and TRBJ1-2; D perhaps matches TRBD1 (5 bases). The V and J ends lost 6 bases and 3 bases respectively, with 11 bases between them. CDR1 is SNHLY, CDR2 FYNNEI, per germline. The length of the CDR3 is 13 residues. CDR3 residues: CASRGASYYGYTF. In DNA, the CDR3 is TGTGCCAGCAGAGGGGCGAGTTACTATGGCTACACCTTC.

This rearrangement joins TRBV28 to TRBJ2-7; D may be TRBD1 (6 bases). The germline V and J ends were trimmed by 5 bases and 3 bases, with 14 bases remaining between them. There are 14 residues in the CDR3. Germline V gene data show CDR1 as MDHEN and CDR2 as SYDVKM. The CDR3 DNA is TGTGCCAGCAGTCGCAGGGGAATTCGCTACGAGCAGTACTTC. Translation gives CASSRRGIRYEQYF.

The chain uses TRBV2 and TRBJ1-2; TRBD1 matches 8 bases. The trim removed 5 bases at V and 5 bases at J, leaving 7 bases unmatched. The germline V gene encodes CDR1 SNHLY and CDR2 FYNNEI. The CDR3 is made up of 14 amino acids. CDR3 coding DNA: TGTGCCAGCAGTTCGGGACAGGTCTTATATGGCTACACCTTC. This encodes CASSSGQVLYGYTF.

This sequence joins TRBV5-4 and TRBJ2-7; TRBD1 or TRBD2 may be the D gene (5 bases each). Trimming stripped 0 bases from V and 2 bases from J, with 15 bases between. The CDR3 is made up of 16 amino acids. Germline lookup yields CDR1 SGHNT and CDR2 YYREEE (reference sequence). Here the CDR3 DNA reads TGTGCCAGCAGCTTGGACCTCGGGACGGCAACCTACGAGCAGTACTTC. Residues: CASSLDLGTATYEQYF.

Note on this clone: An end of the junction differs from the germline gene, which may be a read error. V gene TRBV20-1 combines with J gene TRBJ1-5; D gene ambiguous. Germline V CDR1 and CDR2: DFQATT, SNEGSKA (reference sequence). The CDR3 covers 13 residues. CDR3 sequence: CSASGTANQPQHF. DNA of the CDR3: TGCAGTGCTAGTGGTACAGCTAATCAACCCCAGCATTTT.

The rearrangement links TRBV11-3 to TRBJ2-1; TRBD2 is a possible D gene (5 bases). Germline V lookup: CDR1 SGHNT, CDR2 YENEEA. The CDR3 is 15 residues long. V lost 0 bases and J 1 base, leaving 7 bases between the germline ends. In nucleotides, the CDR3 is TGTGCCAGCAGCTTAGATGGAGGTTCCTACAATGAGCAGTTCTTC. Its protein product is CASSLDGGSYNEQFF.

The chain's CDR3 is CASSLGGVDQPQHF. The CDR3 DNA reads TGTGCCAGCAGCCTTGGGGGGGTCGATCAGCCCCAGCATTTT. The V gene is TRBV7-9, the J gene TRBJ1-5, with a tentative D call TRBD1 (5 bases). The germline V and J ends were trimmed by 5 bases and 5 bases, with 13 bases remaining between them. Germline CDR1 is SEHNR and CDR2 is FQNEAQ (reference sequence). This CDR3 has 14 amino acids.

The chain links TRBV24-1 to TRBJ1-2, with a weak D call TRBD1 (5 bases). The V and J ends lost 0 bases and 8 bases respectively, with 9 bases between them. This CDR3 spans 13 amino acids. Germline V lookup: CDR1 KGHDR, CDR2 SFDVKD. The CDR3 nucleotides read TGTGCCACCAGTGATTTGAGGGGCGGAGGCTACACCTTC. Amino acids: CATSDLRGGGYTF.

This chain uses TRBV9 with TRBJ2-1, with unresolved D. From germline, CDR1 is SGDLS and CDR2 YYNGEE. This CDR3 has 11 amino acids. Trimming took off 3 bases at V and 5 bases at J, with 3 bases between the two ends. The CDR3 sequence: CASSGHNEQFF. The CDR3 DNA reads TGTGCCAGCAGCGGACACAATGAGCAGTTCTTC.

The rearrangement uses TRBV2 and TRBJ2-5, with 8 bases identical to TRBD1. Germline trimming cut 6 bases from V and 5 bases from J; bases unmatched to any gene: 14. The germline gives CDR1 SNHLY, CDR2 FYNNEI. The CDR3 runs to 16 residues. CDR3 amino acids: CASRIFEGQAWETQYF. The CDR3 DNA is TGTGCCAGCAGGATCTTTGAGGGACAGGCGTGGGAGACCCAGTACTTC.

The chain is built from TRBV3-1 (or the pseudogene TRBV3-2) and TRBJ2-7, with D unresolved. Trimming cost V 2 bases and J 3 bases, with 11 bases left between them. The CDR3 totals 14 residues. From germline, CDR1 is LGHDT and CDR2 YNNKEL (reference sequence). The CDR3 region has the DNA TGTGCCAGCAGCCAACAGAGACTCAGCTACGAGCAGTACTTC. Protein product: CASSQQRLSYEQYF.

The chain combines TRBV6-1 with TRBJ2-7; the D gene is possibly TRBD1 (6 bases). Trimming left V 3 bases short and J 3 bases short, with 24 bases between. CDR3 length equals 18 residues. Per germline, CDR1 MNHNS and CDR2 SASEGT. DNA of the CDR3: TGTGCCAGCAGTGATTACCCCCTGCAGGGGACCCCCCACTACGAGCAGTACTTC. Translation: CASSDYPLQGTPHYEQYF.

V gene TRBV11-2 combines with J gene TRBJ2-2; TRBD1 aligns across 9 bases. The J segment lost 6 bases and the V segment lost 5 bases, leaving 7 bases of the junction unmatched. The CDR3 consists of 15 residues. The germline gives CDR1 SGHAT, CDR2 FQNNGV. In DNA, the CDR3 is TGTGCCAGCAGCCCCGGGACAGGGTTTCCCGGGGAGCTGTTTTTT. Amino acids: CASSPGTGFPGELFF.

The chain employs TRBV19 and TRBJ1-4; D is uncertain. This CDR3 spans 16 amino acids. Trimming stripped 2 bases from V and 9 bases from J, with 19 bases between. Per the germline V gene, CDR1 is LNHDA and CDR2 is SQIVND (reference sequence). This CDR3 is CASSIYRGAAGQKLFF. CDR3 nucleotides: TGTGCCAGTAGTATATACCGGGGAGCGGCCGGACAAAAACTGTTTTTT.

J is TRBJ1-2 and V is TRBV24-1, with D hard to call. The V end was cut by 4 bases, the J end by 4 bases, with 18 bases between. The CDR3 is 16 amino acids. Germline V gene lookup returns CDR1 KGHDR and CDR2 SFDVKD. CDR3 DNA sequence: TGTGCCACCAGTGACGATACGGACGGGCCACCCTATGGCTACACCTTC. Protein: CATSDDTDGPPYGYTF.

The chain has TRBV18 and TRBJ1-1; the D is unclear. The CDR3 runs 12 residues. In germline, CDR1 is KGHSH, CDR2 LQKENI. V lost 0 bases to trimming and J lost 8 bases, with 7 bases between them. CDR3 nucleotides: TGTGCCAGCTCACCACCTAGCAGGGAAGCTTTCTTT. As protein: CASSPPSREAFF.

This clone was detected only once. V gene TRBV3-1 (or the pseudogene TRBV3-2) combines with J gene TRBJ1-1, with D tentatively TRBD1 (5 bases). V lost 1 base, J lost 6 bases, and 12 bases lay in between. The CDR3 is 14 amino acids. Germline V gene data show CDR1 as LGHDT and CDR2 as YNNKEL (reference sequence). The CDR3 protein is CASSQGAGVSEAFF. The CDR3, as DNA: TGTGCCAGCAGCCAAGGAGCGGGGGTCTCTGAAGCTTTCTTT.

This chain connects TRBV24-1 to TRBJ1-3; unclear D gene. This CDR3 spans 16 amino acids. V shed 1 base and J shed 0 bases, with 9 bases lying between them. Germline loops: CDR1 KGHDR, CDR2 SFDVKD. DNA of the CDR3: TGTGCCACCAGTGATTTCCCACTGACCTCTGGAAACACCATATATTTT. It specifies CATSDFPLTSGNTIYF.